The 28 T cell receptor beta chains in this list originate from one sample, sequenced in a study of blood T cell repertoires in COVID-19. Data came from immunoSEQ multiplex PCR; TCRdb stores just in-frame clones and leaves some out. The sample holds around 300,000 clones, 75% to 90% seen once. The sample consisted of peripheral blood. Receptors were obtained from a man between 18 and 29 years old with active or convalescent COVID-19.

J is TRBJ2-5 and V is TRBV20-1; D gene unclear. This CDR3 spans 11 amino acids. Germline values: CDR1 DFQATT, CDR2 SNEGSKA (reference sequence). The V end was cut by 3 bases, the J end by 5 bases, with 7 bases between. DNA for the CDR3: TGCAGTGCTAGGTTACGGGAGACCCAGTACTTC. It specifies CSARLRETQYF.

This clone was seen once. DNA for the CDR3: TGTGCCAGCCGCAGGACAGGCAGCAATCAGCCCCAGCATTTT. Its protein is CASRRTGSNQPQHF. This chain joins TRBV7-8 and TRBJ1-5; 7 bases agree with TRBD1. In germline, CDR1 is SGHVS, CDR2 FQNEAQ. Unmatched junction bases numbered 5, after V lost 8 bases and J lost 1 base. The CDR3 runs to 14 residues.

This chain links TRBV5-1 with TRBJ1-1, with 10 bases fitting TRBD1. Germline CDR1 and CDR2: SGHRS and YFSETQ. The CDR3 is made up of 15 amino acids. Germline trimming cut 2 bases from V and 4 bases from J; bases unmatched to any gene: 5. CDR3 sequence: CASSFIRTGGTEAFF. The CDR3 DNA follows: TGCGCCAGCAGCTTTATTCGGACAGGGGGCACTGAAGCTTTCTTT.

The chain uses TRBV19 and TRBJ1-5, with 8 bases matching TRBD1. V shed 3 bases, J shed 2 bases, and the junction held 6 bases outside the gene matches. The germline V gene encodes CDR1 LNHDA and CDR2 SQIVND (reference sequence). The CDR3 sequence is 16 residues long. The chain's CDR3 is CASSINRGVGNQPQHF. In nucleotides, the CDR3 is TGTGCCAGTAGTATTAACAGGGGGGTTGGCAATCAGCCCCAGCATTTT.

This clone was seen a single time. The V and J genes are TRBV11-2 and TRBJ1-2; no clear D. Germline V gene data show CDR1 as SGHAT and CDR2 as FQNNGV. V dropped 5 bases and J dropped 5 bases, with 12 bases sitting between them. This CDR3 region has 13 residues. CDR3 in amino acids: CASSEDIIYGYTF. In DNA form, the CDR3 reads TGTGCCAGCAGCGAAGACATCATATATGGCTACACCTTC.

J is TRBJ1-2 and V is TRBV5-1; unclear D gene. Germline V gene data show CDR1 as SGHRS and CDR2 as YFSETQ. V lost 0 bases, J lost 8 bases, and 11 bases lay in between. This CDR3 spans 13 amino acids. In DNA, the CDR3 is TGCGCCAGCAGCTTGGCCGACTCGGGGGGCTACACCTTC. This translates into CASSLADSGGYTF.

J is TRBJ1-1 and V is TRBV5-5; D gene ambiguous. The CDR3 loop spans 15 amino acids. Germline assignment: CDR1 SGHKS and CDR2 YYEKEE (reference sequence). V dropped 1 base and J dropped 0 bases, with 10 bases sitting between them. The CDR3 reads CASSLTHILNTEAFF. In nucleotides, the CDR3 is TGTGCCAGCAGCTTGACACATATACTGAACACTGAAGCTTTCTTT.

V and J are TRBV6-1 and TRBJ2-1; D perhaps matches TRBD2 (6 bases). The CDR3 has 17 amino acids. Trimming pared 0 bases from V and 5 bases from J, leaving 17 bases between. CDR1 is MNHNS, CDR2 SASEGT, per germline. The CDR3 protein is CASSEAPGLILDNEQFF. In nucleotides, the CDR3 is TGTGCCAGCAGTGAAGCTCCGGGACTTATACTTGACAATGAGCAGTTCTTC.

V and J are TRBV5-1 and TRBJ2-5, with D unclear. The CDR3 is 12 amino acids. CDR1 and CDR2 from the germline V gene are SGHRS and YFSETQ. Trimming took off 4 bases at V and 0 bases at J, with 4 bases between the two ends. The CDR3 sequence is CASSPNQETQYF. CDR3 DNA sequence: TGCGCCAGCAGCCCCAACCAAGAGACCCAGTACTTC. Combining the CDR3 with reference TRBV5-1 and TRBJ2-5 gives the whole variable domain KAGVTQTPRYLIKTRGQQVTLSCSPISGHRSVSWYQQTPGQGLQFLFEYFSETQRNKGNFPGRFSGRQFSNSRSEMNVSTLELGDSALYLCASSPNQETQYFGPGTRLLVL.

V gene TRBV28 combines with J gene TRBJ1-3, with 10 bases fitting TRBD1. J gave up 8 bases and V 6 bases, and 7 bases lay outside the gene matches. Germline lookup yields CDR1 MDHEN and CDR2 SYDVKM. This CDR3 has 14 amino acids. The CDR3 DNA reads TGTGCCAGCAGCGACCGGGACAGGGGATACACCATATATTTT. It encodes CASSDRDRGYTIYF.

This clone was counted once. The V gene is TRBV18, the J gene TRBJ2-3; TRBD2 agrees at 15 bases. Germline CDR1 reads KGHSH; CDR2 reads LQKENI. The trim removed 6 bases at V and 4 bases at J, leaving 11 bases unmatched. The CDR3 covers 18 residues. CDR3 region: CASSRSRTSGGAPDTQYF. As DNA, the CDR3 is TGTGCCAGCTCTCGTTCCCGGACTAGCGGGGGGGCGCCAGATACGCAGTATTTT. Full variable domain (rest looked up from reference TRBV18 and TRBJ2-3): NAGVMQNPRHLVRRRGQEARLRCSPMKGHSHVYWYRQLPEEGLKFMVYLQKENIIDESGMPKERFSAEFPKEGPSILRIQQVVRGDSAAYFCASSRSRTSGGAPDTQYFGPGTRLTVL.

V gene TRBV6-5 combines with J gene TRBJ1-2, with 10 positions matching TRBD1. Germline CDR1 and CDR2: MNHEY and SVGAGI. CDR3 length: 15 amino acids. V lost 6 bases and J lost 4; bases outside the gene matches: 8. CDR3 bases: TGTGCCAGCAGACTAGGACAGGGGGGTTCCTATGGCTACACCTTC. Translated: CASRLGQGGSYGYTF.

V usage is TRBV19 and J usage is TRBJ1-2; perhaps TRBD1 as D (6 bases). CDR1 LNHDA and CDR2 SQIVND come from the germline V gene (reference sequence). Trimming stripped 7 bases from V and 1 base from J, with 25 bases between. CDR3 length equals 18 residues. This chain's CDR3 is CASTPAIIRGGVNYGYTF. CDR3 sequence (DNA): TGTGCCAGTACCCCGGCCATCATTCGGGGGGGCGTTAACTATGGCTACACCTTC.

CDR3 amino acids: CASSSGQTGREKLFF. The CDR3 coding sequence is TGTGCCAGCAGCAGCGGACAGACTGGGCGAGAAAAACTGTTTTTT. The chain carries TRBV5-5 and TRBJ1-4; TRBD1 is a possible D gene (6 bases). Germline values: CDR1 SGHKS, CDR2 YYEKEE (reference sequence). This CDR3 contains 15 residues. V lost 4 bases and J 8 bases, leaving 18 bases between the germline ends.

The rearrangement joins TRBV7-9 to TRBJ2-1, with 10 bases identical to TRBD2. Germline V gene lookup returns CDR1 SEHNR and CDR2 FQNEAQ (reference sequence). Losses at the gene ends were 6 bases for V and 10 bases for J; bases not matched to a gene: 12. The CDR3 consists of 15 residues. In DNA form, the CDR3 reads TGTGCCAGCAGTTACGAACCACGGACTAGCGGAGAGCAGTTCTTC. It translates to CASSYEPRTSGEQFF.

This chain joins TRBV11-3 and TRBJ1-1, with 11 nucleotides matching TRBD1. After removal of 4 bases from V and 7 bases from J, the junction contained 5 bases not matched to a gene. CDR1 and CDR2 (germline): SGHNT, YENEEA. The length of the CDR3 is 14 residues. The CDR3 reads CASSSGQGVDEAFF. The CDR3 region has the DNA TGTGCCAGCAGCTCGGGACAGGGGGTGGATGAAGCTTTCTTT.

The V call is TRBV14, the J call TRBJ1-1; TRBD1 agrees at 8 bases. Germline assignment: CDR1 SGHDN and CDR2 FVKESK. The CDR3 is 15 amino acids. V lost 1 base to trimming and J lost 5 bases; unmatched junction nucleotides: 6. Here the CDR3 DNA reads TGTGCCAGCAGCCAAGTGACAGGGGCATCGACTGAAGCTTTCTTT. Its translation: CASSQVTGASTEAFF.

In the case of this clone: This same CDR3 is encoded by further DNA sequences in the sample. The chain links TRBV19 to TRBJ1-1; 7 nucleotides line up with TRBD1. V shed 1 base and J 3 bases; nucleotides not matched to a gene: 2. The CDR3 loop spans 14 amino acids. Germline CDR1 reads LNHDA; CDR2 reads SQIVND (reference sequence). The chain's CDR3 is CASSIAQGDTEAFF. DNA for the CDR3: TGTGCCAGTAGTATAGCGCAGGGGGACACTGAAGCTTTCTTT.

CDR3 DNA: TGTGCCAGCAGCTTAGGTCTAGCTAACTATGAGCAGTTCTTC. This translates into CASSLGLANYEQFF. This chain links TRBV7-6 with TRBJ2-1; tentatively, D is TRBD2 (5 bases). V shed 1 base and J shed 8 bases, with 12 bases lying between them. Germline V CDR1 and CDR2: SGHVS, FNYEAQ. CDR3 length equals 14 residues. The variable domain in full, with the rest retrieved from reference TRBV7-6 and TRBJ2-1, is GAGVSQSPRYKVTKRGQDVALRCDPISGHVSLYWYRQALGQGPEFLTYFNYEAQQDKSGLPNDRFSAERPEGSISTLTIQRTEQRDSAMYRCASSLGLANYEQFFGPGTRLTVL.

This clone has a single count. The chain joins TRBV9 to TRBJ2-1; D perhaps matches TRBD2 (5 bases). This CDR3 spans 14 amino acids. In germline, CDR1 is SGDLS, CDR2 YYNGEE. Deletions cut 0 bases from V and 5 bases from J, with 9 bases between. The CDR3: CASSVGSRDNEQFF. CDR3 bases: TGTGCCAGCAGCGTAGGTTCGCGGGACAATGAGCAGTTCTTC.

This rearrangement joins TRBV7-9 to TRBJ1-4, with TRBD1 matching 9 bases. Germline V gene sequence: CDR1 SEHNR, CDR2 FQNEAQ (reference sequence). Losses at the gene ends were 5 bases for V and 8 bases for J; bases not matched to a gene: 9. The CDR3 has 15 residues. Written as DNA, the CDR3 is TGTGCCAGCAGCCAAGGGACAGGGAAGGGGGAAAAACTGTTTTTT. This gives the protein CASSQGTGKGEKLFF.

The chain uses TRBV5-1 and TRBJ2-1, with 10 bases aligning to TRBD2. Germline trimming cut 0 bases from V and 7 bases from J; bases unmatched to any gene: 4. Germline loops: CDR1 SGHRS, CDR2 YFSETQ. The CDR3 has 15 residues. The CDR3 DNA sequence: TGCGCCAGCAGCTTGGAGTCTAGCGGGAGAAATGAGCAGTTCTTC. It specifies CASSLESSGRNEQFF.

This chain links TRBV28 with TRBJ2-7; weak D call: TRBD2 (6 bases). Trimming cost V 3 bases and J 4 bases, with 10 bases left between them. In germline, CDR1 is MDHEN, CDR2 SYDVKM. This CDR3 spans 13 amino acids. This CDR3 is CASSLGLIYEQYF. DNA for the CDR3: TGTGCCAGCAGTTTGGGACTCATATACGAGCAGTACTTC.

The chain combines TRBV2 with TRBJ2-1, with 8 bases fitting TRBD2. The trim removed 8 bases at V and 4 bases at J, leaving 7 bases unmatched. Germline CDR1 is SNHLY and CDR2 is FYNNEI. The CDR3 runs 14 residues. CDR3 sequence reads: CASDGRATYNEQFF. In DNA form, the CDR3 reads TGTGCCAGCGACGGGAGGGCCACATACAATGAGCAGTTCTTC.

The chain recombines TRBV4-1 with TRBJ1-4, with a possible D match to TRBD1 (5 bases). From germline, CDR1 is MGHRA and CDR2 YSYEKL. This CDR3 comprises 17 residues. V was cut by 1 base and J by 0 bases, with 12 bases left in between. DNA of the CDR3: TGCGCCAGCAGCCAAGTAGGGGAATGGGCAACTAATGAAAAACTGTTTTTT. Protein: CASSQVGEWATNEKLFF.

The CDR3 loop is CASSQIPGLAGVEFF. DNA for the CDR3: TGTGCCAGCAGCCAGATTCCGGGACTAGCGGGAGTGGAGTTCTTC. The chain is built from TRBV11-2 and TRBJ2-1; 14 positions agree with TRBD2. This CDR3 has 15 residues. J was trimmed by 14 bases and V by 5 bases; bases with no gene match: 11. Germline V gene data show CDR1 as SGHAT and CDR2 as FQNNGV.

A few counts support this clone. The V and J genes are TRBV12-5 and TRBJ1-4; possibly TRBD1 for D (6 bases). The CDR3 is 18 amino acids. Trimming left V 5 bases short and J 3 bases short, with 22 bases between. Germline loops: CDR1 LGHNT, CDR2 FRNRAP. The CDR3 nucleotides are TGTGCTAGTGGTCCCAGTCCAATACAGGGTTTACCTAATGAAAAACTGTTTTTT. Its protein is CASGPSPIQGLPNEKLFF.

The genes are TRBV2 and TRBJ2-7; no reliable D call. Looked up from germline, CDR1 is SNHLY and CDR2 is FYNNEI. CDR3 length equals 11 residues. V lost 7 bases, J lost 2 bases, and 6 bases lay in between. The CDR3 loop is CASTDTYEQYF. The CDR3 coding sequence is TGTGCCAGCACCGACACCTACGAGCAGTACTTC. Full variable domain (remainder filled in from reference TRBV2 and TRBJ2-7): EPEVTQTPSHQVTQMGQEVILRCVPISNHLYFYWYRQILGQKVEFLVSFYNNEISEKSEIFDDQFSVERPDGSNFTLKIRSTKLEDSAMYFCASTDTYEQYFGPGTRLTVT.